The 17 T cell receptor beta chains below come from one sample, sequenced in a study of shared clonotypes between healthy human individuals. Generated by immunoSEQ multiplex PCR, the TCRdb table keeps only in-frame clones and is missing some. Of about 330,000 clones listed, over 75% are singletons. Sequencing was carried out using memory CD8+ T cells sorted from blood. This sample's subset: CD45RO+ cells pooled with CCR7-negative TemRA cells. The receptors come from a man younger than 30 in good health.

The chain uses TRBV10-2 and TRBJ2-7, with D tentatively TRBD1 or TRBD2 (5 bases each). In germline, CDR1 is WSHSY, CDR2 SAAADI. Trimming took 0 bases from V and 3 from J, leaving 12 bases between them. CDR3 size: 15 residues. CDR3 sequence reads: CASSESFGAGYEQYF. CDR3 bases: TGCGCCAGCAGTGAGTCTTTCGGGGCGGGCTACGAGCAGTACTTC.

The genes are TRBV25-1 and TRBJ2-3; no reliable D call. Per germline, CDR1 MGHDK and CDR2 SYGVNS. The V and J ends lost 0 bases and 0 bases respectively, with 13 bases between them. The CDR3 is 17 amino acids. The CDR3 sequence: CASSEYDSQPSTDTQYF. CDR3 coding DNA: TGTGCCAGCAGTGAATATGACTCGCAGCCTAGCACAGATACGCAGTATTTT.

The CDR3 sequence is CASSIMTVNTEAFF. The CDR3 bases are TGTGCCAGTAGTATTATGACAGTGAACACTGAAGCTTTCTTT. The genes are TRBV19 and TRBJ1-1; a possible D gene is TRBD1 (5 bases). Germline CDR1 LNHDA, CDR2 SQIVND (reference sequence). V was pared by 3 bases and J by 0 bases, with 8 bases between. The CDR3 consists of 14 residues.

The V and J genes are TRBV10-1 and TRBJ2-7; maybe TRBD1 (7 bases). V lost 1 base to trimming and J lost 6 bases, with 13 bases between them. CDR3 length: 14 residues. Germline V gene data show CDR1 as WNHNN and CDR2 as SYGVQD (reference sequence). The CDR3 DNA follows: TGCGCCAGCAGTGAGTTCGACAGGGAGGTCGAGCAGTACTTC. This translates into CASSEFDREVEQYF.

This clone was recorded a few times. The rearrangement uses TRBV6-1 and TRBJ2-1, with D tentatively TRBD2 (5 bases). Germline V lookup: CDR1 MNHNS, CDR2 SASEGT. Trimming pared 9 bases from V and 4 bases from J, leaving 13 bases between. CDR3 size: 13 residues. Here the CDR3 DNA reads TGTGCCAGTACCGGGGATTTGTACAATGAGCAGTTCTTC. This gives the protein CASTGDLYNEQFF.

The chain uses TRBV28 and TRBJ1-2; 10 bases are shared with TRBD1. Germline V gene lookup returns CDR1 MDHEN and CDR2 SYDVKM. This CDR3 region has 18 residues. Trimming took 3 bases from V and 1 from J; bases not matched to a gene: 11. The CDR3 here is CASSFTSLRDRGNYGYTF. The CDR3 region has the DNA TGTGCCAGCAGTTTCACCTCACTCCGGGACAGGGGTAACTATGGCTACACCTTC.

For the CDR3, the DNA is TGTGCCAGTAGTATAGGGACTAGCGGGCCCTACGAGCAGTACTTC. Its protein is CASSIGTSGPYEQYF. This chain joins TRBV19 and TRBJ2-7, with TRBD2 matching over 11 bases. The J segment lost 2 bases and the V segment lost 1 base, leaving 1 base of the junction unmatched. Germline V gives CDR1 LNHDA, CDR2 SQIVND (reference sequence). CDR3 size: 15 residues.

The chain employs TRBV5-6 and TRBJ2-5; 9 nucleotides agree with TRBD2. CDR1 and CDR2 from the germline V gene are SGHDT and YYEEEE. V lost 5 bases to trimming and J lost 5 bases; unmatched junction nucleotides: 13. The CDR3 sequence is 16 residues long. DNA of the CDR3: TGTGCCAGCAGTTCGGGGCCCACTAGCGGGTCGGAGACCCAGTACTTC. Protein product: CASSSGPTSGSETQYF.

In regard to this clone: The sample contains more than one DNA sequence encoding this CDR3. CDR3 sequence reads: CASSYGTGNTGELFF. In nucleotides, the CDR3 is TGTGCCAGCAGCTACGGAACAGGGAACACCGGGGAGCTGTTTTTT. The chain couples TRBV7-9 to TRBJ2-2; D may be TRBD1 (5 bases). Looked up from germline, CDR1 is SEHNR and CDR2 is FQNEAQ (reference sequence). Trimming took off 4 bases at V and 1 base at J, with 10 bases between the two ends. This CDR3 contains 15 residues.

The chain has TRBV7-9 and TRBJ2-7; tentatively, D is TRBD2 (6 bases). The germline CDR1 and CDR2 sequences are SEHNR and FQNEAQ (reference sequence). The CDR3 contains 16 residues. The V gene lost 1 base and the J gene lost 0 bases, with 13 bases spanning the gap. CDR3 residues: CASSLVVGGDSYEQYF. The DNA for the CDR3 is TGTGCCAGCAGCTTAGTAGTCGGGGGAGACTCCTACGAGCAGTACTTC.

The chain couples TRBV6-5 to TRBJ2-3; maybe TRBD1 (6 bases). Germline V CDR1 and CDR2: MNHEY, SVGAGI. CDR3 size: 13 residues. Deletions cut 4 bases from V and 2 bases from J, with 7 bases between. The CDR3 spells CASSWDITDTQYF. The CDR3, as DNA: TGTGCCAGCAGTTGGGACATCACAGATACGCAGTATTTT.

The chain links TRBV10-2 to TRBJ2-7; D call uncertain. This CDR3 contains 12 residues. In germline, CDR1 is WSHSY, CDR2 SAAADI. V lost 7 bases and J 2 bases, leaving 9 bases between the germline ends. In nucleotides, the CDR3 is TGCGCCAGCACCGACTTGACCTACGAGCAGTACTTC. Translated, it gives CASTDLTYEQYF.

The J gene is TRBJ1-5, the V gene TRBV6-5, with a tentative D call TRBD1 (5 bases). Trimming left V 3 bases short and J 6 bases short, with 12 bases between. This CDR3 contains 14 residues. Germline assignment: CDR1 MNHEY and CDR2 SVGAGI. The CDR3 spells CASSYGEGTQPQHF. CDR3 sequence (DNA): TGTGCCAGCAGTTATGGCGAAGGGACTCAGCCCCAGCATTTT.

Of note for this clone: This may stem from a read error, because a much larger clone lies one nucleotide away. Here the CDR3 DNA reads TGTGCCAGCAGCTGGGACAGCTTCTACGAGCAGTACTTC. Residues: CASSWDSFYEQYF. The genes are TRBV11-2 and TRBJ2-7, with 7 bases matching TRBD1. Germline V gene lookup returns CDR1 SGHAT and CDR2 FQNNGV. The length of the CDR3 is 13 residues. J lost 3 bases, V lost 4 bases, and 3 bases had no gene match.

The V and J genes are TRBV7-6 and TRBJ1-6; D is unclear. The CDR3 totals 12 residues. Germline CDR1 SGHVS, CDR2 FNYEAQ. The ends were cut back, 4 bases at V and 8 bases at J, with 6 bases in the middle. The CDR3 sequence is CASSSYDSPLHF. The CDR3 coding sequence is TGTGCCAGCAGCTCGTACGATTCACCCCTCCACTTT.

This chain joins TRBV6-1 and TRBJ1-5, with 8 bases that match TRBD1. Germline CDR1 and CDR2: MNHNS and SASEGT. The CDR3 loop spans 13 amino acids. V lost 6 bases and J lost 9; bases outside the gene matches: 7. The CDR3 loop is CASSQGQEGPQHF. As DNA, the CDR3 is TGTGCCAGCAGCCAGGGACAGGAGGGGCCCCAGCATTTT.

This chain links TRBV4-2 with TRBJ2-3; D not resolved. The V end was cut by 5 bases, the J end by 1 base, with 4 bases between. There are 12 residues in the CDR3. The germline V gene has CDR1 LGHNA and CDR2 YNFKEQ. The CDR3 region has the DNA TGTGCCAGCAGCACTCGCACAGATACGCAGTATTTT. This translates into CASSTRTDTQYF.